This T cell receptor beta chain is drawn from a study of siplizumab effects on memory and regulatory T cells (dated by TCRdb to about 2019). For the study in its entirety: Across roughly 8 responder-stimulator pairs, mixed lymphocyte reactions were run in pairs, about 1 with siplizumab at 0.9 to 1 ug/mL and about 1 without drug. The study looked at the effect of siplizumab, an anti-CD2 antibody, on alloreactive T-cell subsets in allogeneic mixed lymphocyte reactions made from human PBMCs. The investigation overall reported the following: Greater diversity appeared to be present in unstimulated naive T cells than in memory T cells, and a substantial contribution to the alloresponse seemed to be made by naive cells. Because sequences at frequencies below about 10^-5 were poorly captured, only a minor fraction of alloreactive clones could be mapped back to unstimulated subsets. The cumulative frequency of alloreactive sequences that could be traced back to unstimulated CD4+ memory T cells was significantly reduced by siplizumab. A naive or memory phenotype could not be assigned to roughly 80-97% of proliferating CD4+ or CD8+ clones. The suppressive function of proliferating Tregs from siplizumab cultures was not functionally confirmed. In reactions with siplizumab, an average of roughly 70% of mappable alloreactive CD4+ clones were Treg-derived, compared with about 27% in control reactions.

Cells from the mixed lymphocyte reactions were cocultured for around 6 days at 37 degrees C. Responder PBMCs were labelled with CFSE and stimulator PBMCs were labelled with Violet Dye, after which the responder and stimulator PBMCs were mixed at a 1:1 ratio. Sorted unstimulated T cells, along with proliferating T cells recovered from mixed lymphocyte reactions, underwent TCRbeta CDR3 sequencing. Fresh whole blood from about ten HLA-typed healthy donors served as the source for isolating PBMCs. For TCR sequencing, responder T cells that had proliferated and were CFSE-low were FACS-sorted once the mixed lymphocyte reaction was over. Worth noting for this clone: Its antigen specificity is not known. No much larger clone is present one base from it, and per-base qualities are unavailable.

There are 17 amino acids in the CDR3, from cysteine to phenylalanine inclusive. Just the 51-base CDR3 DNA is kept, in frame starting at base 1. Germline trimming amounts to 1 base on V and 1 base on J, with 8 as the count of junction bases outside the gene matches. From the germline V gene, CDR1 is SGHVS and CDR2 is FQNEAQ. Receptors were amplified or captured by the immunoSEQ multiplex PCR assay. The deep sequencing platform assayed about 10^5 TCR templates per sample. Genomic DNA extracted from sorted T cells was the material used for TCRbeta CDR3 sequencing. The authors processed their data as follows. The R programming language was used for the clonal analysis of the TCRbeta CDR3 data. Alloreactive CD4+ and CD8+ clones were defined by comparing unstimulated samples with post-reaction CFSE-low samples. Regulatory or non-regulatory origin of alloreactive CD4+ clones was assigned by matching sequences to the sorted unstimulated Treg and non-Treg repertoires. The source is immuneACCESS, and TCRdb retained only in-frame sequences with V and J called. Part of the clones is not carried over; for the studies checked, unresolved V genes explain less than half of this, and the remainder is unexplained. V, J and clone size reflect that table, while D and trimming were determined from the DNA. This sample comprises about 15,000 clones, less than 50% of them detected only once. Clones ranked in the top ten supply about 7.8% of the sample.

The sequencing input was CFSE-low (dividing) CD4+ T cells sorted from an allogeneic mixed lymphocyte reaction. The rearrangement joined TRBV7-8 to TRBJ2-7, with 9 junctional bases fitting TRBD1. The clonotype was recovered from a human donor in good health; the cells came from an allogeneic mixed lymphocyte reaction. Some clones in this sample may be carry-over from other donors' samples. CDR3 protein: CASSLVGAGTGSYEQYF. The bases read TGTGCCAGCAGCTTAGTTGGTGCGGGGACAGGGTCCTACGAGCAGTACTTC.